This T cell receptor (beta chain) came from a study of T cells after yellow fever vaccination. Via MiXCR, TCRdb re-called the 5' RACE reads, giving one row per CDR3 protein. The table lists 400,000 or so distinct CDR3 sequences, approximately 6% of them singletons. With 9 bases removed from V and 4 bases from J, the gap between germline ends came to 9 bases. This CDR3 has 11 amino acids. In germline, CDR1 is SGDLS, CDR2 YYNGEE. This sequence was found in a man aged 30 to 39 who received the YFV17D yellow fever vaccine. The specimen comprised PBMCs, sampled 5 days after the yellow fever booster vaccination. The V gene is TRBV9, the J gene TRBJ2-3; tentative D call: TRBD1 (5 bases). The CDR3 DNA is TGTGCCAACCAGGGTGCAGATACGCAGTATTTT. This codes for CANQGADTQYF.